The rows below give T cell receptor beta chains drawn from one sample of a study of blood T cell repertoires in COVID-19. Assay: immunoSEQ multiplex PCR; the TCRdb copy retains only in-frame clones and omits some. The sample lists about 370,000 clones, 80% to 90% occurring once. The sequenced material came from PBMCs or T cells enriched from blood (not recorded which). These receptors were taken from a man younger than 35 who had recovered from COVID-19. Both conserved end residues are part of each CDR3. Fields, in order: clone size, J gene, V gene, D gene, CDR3 protein, CDR3 DNA. The D gene is left open where the match is weak. Not all rows give a size; the values are once, few, many and, for expanded clones, a class.

. TRBJ2-5 TRBV11-3 . CASSRHFQETQYF TGTGCCAGCAGCCGACACTTTCAAGAGACCCAGTACTTC
once TRBJ2-5 TRBV7-9 TRBD1 CASSFGQGAGTQYF TGTGCCAGCAGCTTCGGACAGGGGGCGGGGACCCAGTACTTC
. TRBJ2-2 TRBV9 . CASSATGFSPGELFF TGTGCCAGCAGCGCGACAGGCTTCTCCCCCGGGGAGCTGTTTTTT
. TRBJ2-6 TRBV7-2 . CASSLALSGANVLTF TGTGCCAGCAGCTTAGCTCTATCTGGGGCCAACGTCCTGACTTTC
. TRBJ1-5 TRBV6-5 . CASSYNSVQPQHF TGTGCCAGCAGTTACAATTCCGTACAGCCCCAGCATTTT
. TRBJ2-3 TRBV29-1 TRBD2 CSVEEWTSGRASDTQYF TGCAGCGTTGAAGAATGGACTAGCGGGAGGGCCTCAGATACGCAGTATTTT
. TRBJ2-7 TRBV12-3/TRBV12-4 . CASSFEVYEQYF TGTGCCAGCAGTTTTGAGGTGTACGAGCAGTACTTC
. TRBJ2-6 TRBV24-1 TRBD2 CATSDYRGRGGANVLTF TGTGCCACCAGTGATTACCGGGGGAGGGGCGGGGCCAACGTCCTGACTTTC
. TRBJ2-4 TRBV20-1 . CSASSGDIQYF TGCAGTGCTAGTTCAGGGGACATTCAGTACTTC
. TRBJ1-1 TRBV3-1/TRBV3-2 TRBD1 CASSQVRTGGEAFF TGTGCCAGCAGCCAAGTACGGACAGGGGGTGAAGCTTTCTTT
. TRBJ2-3 TRBV9 TRBD1 CASSTGQGVVDTQYF TGTGCCAGCAGCACAGGACAGGGGGTGGTAGATACGCAGTATTTT
few TRBJ1-6 TRBV15 TRBD1 CATSRGTGGSPLHF TGTGCCACCAGCAGGGGGACAGGCGGTTCACCCCTCCACTTT
. TRBJ2-2 TRBV28 TRBD1 CASSLSGWSGGIGELFF TGTGCCAGCAGTTTAAGCGGATGGTCAGGGGGCATCGGGGAGCTGTTTTTT
. TRBJ1-2 TRBV19 . CASSISNPGYYGYTF TGTGCCAGTAGTATATCTAACCCAGGGTACTATGGCTACACCTTC
. TRBJ1-5 TRBV6-5 . CASGPRSNQPQHF TGTGCCAGCGGGCCTCGTAGCAATCAGCCCCAGCATTTT
few TRBJ2-7 TRBV3-1/TRBV3-2 . CASSQMDRLTYEQYF TGTGCCAGCAGCCAGATGGACAGACTGACCTACGAGCAGTACTTC
. TRBJ1-1 TRBV28 . CASRATGLNTEAFF TGTGCCAGCAGGGCTACAGGGCTGAACACTGAAGCTTTCTTT
. TRBJ2-3 TRBV5-4 . CASSPSGTDTQYF TGTGCCAGCAGCCCGAGCGGCACAGATACGCAGTATTTT
. TRBJ2-2 TRBV7-7 TRBD2 CASSATSGVDTGELFF TGTGCCAGCAGCGCAACTAGCGGGGTAGACACCGGGGAGCTGTTTTTT
. TRBJ1-5 TRBV6-5 TRBD1 CASSGTGGYLQPQHF TGTGCCAGCAGCGGGACAGGGGGCTATCTTCAGCCCCAGCATTTT